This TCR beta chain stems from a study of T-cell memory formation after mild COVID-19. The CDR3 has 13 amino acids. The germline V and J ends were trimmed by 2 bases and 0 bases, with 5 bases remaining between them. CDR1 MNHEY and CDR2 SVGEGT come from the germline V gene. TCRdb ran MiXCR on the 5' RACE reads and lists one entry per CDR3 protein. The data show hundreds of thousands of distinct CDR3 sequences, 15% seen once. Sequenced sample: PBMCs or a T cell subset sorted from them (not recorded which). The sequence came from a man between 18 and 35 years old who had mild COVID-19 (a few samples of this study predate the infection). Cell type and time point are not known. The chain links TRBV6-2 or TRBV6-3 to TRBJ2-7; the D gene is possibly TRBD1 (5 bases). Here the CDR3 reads CASSYDSSYEQYV. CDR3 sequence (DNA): TGTGCCAGCAGTTACGACAGCTCCTACGAGCAGTACGTC.